This T cell receptor beta chain was sequenced during a study of beta chain features in type 1 diabetes. Study-level points and caveats: cDNA-based reads could over-represent cells with high TCR expression.

Germline V gene data show CDR1 as SGDLS and CDR2 as YYNGEE. V gave up 4 bases and J gave up 4 bases; unmatched junction bases: 13. CDR3 length: 16 residues. This clone was observed a few times. The antigen is undetermined. Since all of the isolated RNA was reverse transcribed, expressed TCRB transcripts were what got sequenced. Sequenced by immunoSEQ multiplex PCR; TCRdb stores in-frame clones only, minus some. This table has about 350,000 clones, less than 20% appearing once. Via CD45RO/CCR7/CD25/CD127/CD95/CD27, cells of the CD4+ naive, central memory, regulatory and stem cell-like memory subsets were sorted. Over 95% purity was reached by all sorted populations.

Specimen: naive CD4+ T cells from blood. The receptor was derived from a woman between 18 and 29 years old in good health. J is TRBJ2-5 and V is TRBV9; 7 positions match TRBD2. The chain's CDR3 is CASSPRDYYMGETQYF. The CDR3 DNA follows: TGTGCCAGCAGCCCCAGGGACTACTACATGGGAGAGACCCAGTACTTC. The full variable domain, in which reference TRBV9 and TRBJ2-5 provide the parts outside the CDR3, is DSGVTQTPKHLITATGQRVTLRCSPRSGDLSVYWYQQSLDQGLQFLIQYYNGEERAKGNILERFSAQQFPDLHSELNLSSLELGDSALYFCASSPRDYYMGETQYFGPGTRLLVL.